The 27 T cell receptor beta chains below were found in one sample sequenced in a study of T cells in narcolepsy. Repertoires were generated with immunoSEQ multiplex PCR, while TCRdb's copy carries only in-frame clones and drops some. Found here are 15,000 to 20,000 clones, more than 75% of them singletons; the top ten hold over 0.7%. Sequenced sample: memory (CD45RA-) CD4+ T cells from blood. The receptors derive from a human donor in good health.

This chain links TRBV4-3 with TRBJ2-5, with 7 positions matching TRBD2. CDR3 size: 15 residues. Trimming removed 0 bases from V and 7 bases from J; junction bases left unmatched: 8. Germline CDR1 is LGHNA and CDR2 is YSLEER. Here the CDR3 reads CASSQDLVGEGTQYF. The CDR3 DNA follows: TGCGCCAGCAGCCAAGATCTGGTGGGGGAGGGGACCCAGTACTTC.

The DNA for the CDR3 is TGTGCTAGTGGTTTGGTATCGCTGCAGAATCAGCCCCAGCATTTT. This codes for CASGLVSLQNQPQHF. The chain carries TRBV12-5 and TRBJ1-5, with D uncertain. This CDR3 region has 15 residues. Germline CDR1 is LGHNT and CDR2 is FRNRAP. Trimming pared 0 bases from V and 4 bases from J, leaving 10 bases between. Full variable domain (missing parts from reference TRBV12-5 and TRBJ1-5): DARVTQTPRHKVTEMGQEVTMRCQPILGHNTVFWYRQTMMQGLELLAYFRNRAPLDDSGMPKDRFSAEMPDATLATLKIQPSEPRDSAVYFCASGLVSLQNQPQHFGDGTRLSIL.

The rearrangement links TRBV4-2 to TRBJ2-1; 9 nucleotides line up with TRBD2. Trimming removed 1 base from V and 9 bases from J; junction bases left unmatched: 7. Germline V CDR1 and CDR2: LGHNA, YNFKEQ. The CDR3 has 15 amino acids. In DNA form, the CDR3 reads TGTGCCAGCAGCCAAGTACGCGGGGGGGCGGGTGAGCAGTTCTTC. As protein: CASSQVRGGAGEQFF.

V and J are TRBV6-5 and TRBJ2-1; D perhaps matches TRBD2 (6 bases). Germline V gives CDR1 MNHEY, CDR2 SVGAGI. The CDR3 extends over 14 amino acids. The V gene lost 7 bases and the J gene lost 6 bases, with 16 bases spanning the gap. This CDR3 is CASMASAPPNEQFF. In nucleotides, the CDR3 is TGTGCCAGCATGGCTAGCGCCCCCCCCAATGAGCAGTTCTTC.

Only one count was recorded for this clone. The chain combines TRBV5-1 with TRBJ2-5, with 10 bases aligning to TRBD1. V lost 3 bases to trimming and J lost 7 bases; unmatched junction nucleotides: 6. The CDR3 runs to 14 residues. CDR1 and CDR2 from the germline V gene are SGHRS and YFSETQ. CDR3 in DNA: TGCGCCAGCAGCTCTGGGACAGGGGAGGGGACCCAGTACTTC. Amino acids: CASSSGTGEGTQYF. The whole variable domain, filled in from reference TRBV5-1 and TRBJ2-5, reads KAGVTQTPRYLIKTRGQQVTLSCSPISGHRSVSWYQQTPGQGLQFLFEYFSETQRNKGNFPGRFSGRQFSNSRSEMNVSTLELGDSALYLCASSSGTGEGTQYFGPGTRLLVL.

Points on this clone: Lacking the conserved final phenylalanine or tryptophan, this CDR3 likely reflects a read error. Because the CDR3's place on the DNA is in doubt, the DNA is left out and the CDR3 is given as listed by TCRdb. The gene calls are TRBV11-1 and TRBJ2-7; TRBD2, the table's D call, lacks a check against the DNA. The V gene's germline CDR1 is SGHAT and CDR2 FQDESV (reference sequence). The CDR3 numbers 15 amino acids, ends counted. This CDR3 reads CASSFWASGGAILPS.

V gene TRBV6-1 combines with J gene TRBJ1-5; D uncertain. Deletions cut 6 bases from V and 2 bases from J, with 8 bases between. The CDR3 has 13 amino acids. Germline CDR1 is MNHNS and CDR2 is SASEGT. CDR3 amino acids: CASSPAGNQPQHF. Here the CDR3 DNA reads TGTGCCAGCAGCCCGGCTGGCAATCAGCCCCAGCATTTT.

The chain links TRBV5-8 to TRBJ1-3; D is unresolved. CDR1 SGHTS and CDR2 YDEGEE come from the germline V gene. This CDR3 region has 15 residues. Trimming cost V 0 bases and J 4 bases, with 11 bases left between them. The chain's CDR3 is CASSLAPRVGNTIYF. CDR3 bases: TGTGCCAGCAGCTTGGCCCCGAGAGTCGGAAACACCATATATTTT.

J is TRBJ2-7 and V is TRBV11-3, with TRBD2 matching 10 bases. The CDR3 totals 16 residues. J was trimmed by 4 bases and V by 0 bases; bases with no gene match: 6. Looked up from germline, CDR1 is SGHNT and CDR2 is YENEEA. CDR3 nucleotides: TGTGCCAGCAGCTTAGATTCTCTAGCGGGAGCTTACGAGCAGTACTTC. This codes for CASSLDSLAGAYEQYF.

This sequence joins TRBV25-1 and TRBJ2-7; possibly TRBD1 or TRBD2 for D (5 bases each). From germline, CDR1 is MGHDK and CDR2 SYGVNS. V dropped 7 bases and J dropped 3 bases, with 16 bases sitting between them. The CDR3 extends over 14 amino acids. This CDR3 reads CASIPAGAFYEQYF. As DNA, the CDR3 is TGTGCCAGCATTCCCGCCGGGGCTTTCTACGAGCAGTACTTC.

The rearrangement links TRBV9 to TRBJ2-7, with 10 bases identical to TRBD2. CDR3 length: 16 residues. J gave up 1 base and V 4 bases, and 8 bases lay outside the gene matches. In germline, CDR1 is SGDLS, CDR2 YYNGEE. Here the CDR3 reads CASSPSGGVRSYEQYF. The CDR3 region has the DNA TGTGCCAGCAGCCCTAGCGGGGGAGTGAGGTCCTACGAGCAGTACTTC.

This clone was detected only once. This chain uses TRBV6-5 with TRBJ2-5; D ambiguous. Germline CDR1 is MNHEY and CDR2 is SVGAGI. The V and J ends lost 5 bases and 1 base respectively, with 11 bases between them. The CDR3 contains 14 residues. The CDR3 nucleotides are TGTGCCAGCAGTGAATGGGCGGCCCAAGAGACCCAGTACTTC. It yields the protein CASSEWAAQETQYF.

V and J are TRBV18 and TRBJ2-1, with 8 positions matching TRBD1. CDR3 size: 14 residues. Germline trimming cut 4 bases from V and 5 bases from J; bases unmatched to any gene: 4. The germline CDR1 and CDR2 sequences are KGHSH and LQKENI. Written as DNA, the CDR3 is TGTGCCAGCTCACTATTGGGACAGGACAATGAGCAGTTCTTC. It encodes CASSLLGQDNEQFF.

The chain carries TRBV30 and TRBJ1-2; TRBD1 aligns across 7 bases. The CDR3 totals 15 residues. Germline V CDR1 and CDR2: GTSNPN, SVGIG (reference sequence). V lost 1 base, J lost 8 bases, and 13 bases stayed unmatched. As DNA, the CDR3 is TGTGCCTGGAGTGGGGACGACAGGGTTCCGCACGGCTACACCTTC. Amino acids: CAWSGDDRVPHGYTF.

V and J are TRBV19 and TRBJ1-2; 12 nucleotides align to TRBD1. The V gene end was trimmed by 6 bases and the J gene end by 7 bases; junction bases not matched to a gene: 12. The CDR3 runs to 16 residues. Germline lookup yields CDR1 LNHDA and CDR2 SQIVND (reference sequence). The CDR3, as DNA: TGTGCCAGTAGCCGGGACAGGGGGCGCGGTTGGGGTGGCTACACCTTC. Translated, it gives CASSRDRGRGWGGYTF.

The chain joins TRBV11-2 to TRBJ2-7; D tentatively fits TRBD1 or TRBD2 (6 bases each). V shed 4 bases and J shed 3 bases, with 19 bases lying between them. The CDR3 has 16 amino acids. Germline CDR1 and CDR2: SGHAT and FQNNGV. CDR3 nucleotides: TGTGCCAGCAGCTCCGGATGGGGCGGGACAAGCTACGAGCAGTACTTC. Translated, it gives CASSSGWGGTSYEQYF.

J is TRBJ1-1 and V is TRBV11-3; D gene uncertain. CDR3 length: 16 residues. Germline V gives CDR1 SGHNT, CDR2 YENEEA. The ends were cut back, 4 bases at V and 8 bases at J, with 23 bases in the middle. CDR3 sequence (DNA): TGTGCCAGCAGCTCACCCTCCTCTCCTAATGCGGGGGAAGCTTTCTTT. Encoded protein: CASSSPSSPNAGEAFF.

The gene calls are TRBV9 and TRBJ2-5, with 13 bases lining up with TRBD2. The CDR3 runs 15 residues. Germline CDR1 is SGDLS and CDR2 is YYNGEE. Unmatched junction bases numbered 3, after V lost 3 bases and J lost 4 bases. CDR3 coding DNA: TGTGCCAGCAGCGCGGGGACTAGCGGGATAGAGACCCAGTACTTC. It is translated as CASSAGTSGIETQYF.

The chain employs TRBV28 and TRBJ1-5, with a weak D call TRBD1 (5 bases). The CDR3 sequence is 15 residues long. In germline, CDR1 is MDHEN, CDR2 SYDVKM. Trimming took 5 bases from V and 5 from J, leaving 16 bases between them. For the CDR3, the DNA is TGTGCCAGCAGTATAGGGGTGGGGGTTCATCAGCCCCAGCATTTT. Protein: CASSIGVGVHQPQHF. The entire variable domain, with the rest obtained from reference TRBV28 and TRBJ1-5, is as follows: DVKVTQSSRYLVKRTGEKVFLECVQDMDHENMFWYRQDPGLGLRLIYFSYDVKMKEKGDIPEGYSVSREKKERFSLILESASTNQTSMYLCASSIGVGVHQPQHFGDGTRLSIL.

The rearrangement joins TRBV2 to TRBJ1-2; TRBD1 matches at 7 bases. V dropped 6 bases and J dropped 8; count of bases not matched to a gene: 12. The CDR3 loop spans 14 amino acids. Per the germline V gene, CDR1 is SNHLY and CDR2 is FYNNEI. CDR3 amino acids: CASRPLTGVSGYTF. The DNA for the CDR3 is TGTGCCAGCAGGCCGCTAACAGGGGTGTCCGGCTACACCTTC.

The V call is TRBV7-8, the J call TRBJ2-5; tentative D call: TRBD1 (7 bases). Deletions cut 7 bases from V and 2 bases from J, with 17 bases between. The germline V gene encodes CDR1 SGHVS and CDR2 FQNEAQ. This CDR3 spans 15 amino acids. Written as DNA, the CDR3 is TGTGCCAGCACCTCCGGAGGGGGCCTTCAAGAGACCCAGTACTTC. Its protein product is CASTSGGGLQETQYF. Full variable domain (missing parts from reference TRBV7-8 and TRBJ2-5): GAGVSQSPRYKVAKRGQDVALRCDPISGHVSLFWYQQALGQGPEFLTYFQNEAQLDKSGLPSDRFFAERPEGSVSTLKIQRTQQEDSAVYLCASTSGGGLQETQYFGPGTRLLVL.

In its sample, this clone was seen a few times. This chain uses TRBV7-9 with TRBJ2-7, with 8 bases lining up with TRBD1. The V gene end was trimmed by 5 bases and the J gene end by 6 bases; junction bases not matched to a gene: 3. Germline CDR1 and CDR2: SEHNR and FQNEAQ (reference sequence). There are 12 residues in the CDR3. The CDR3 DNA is TGTGCCAGCAGCCGGACAGGGCCCGAGCAGTACTTC. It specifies CASSRTGPEQYF.

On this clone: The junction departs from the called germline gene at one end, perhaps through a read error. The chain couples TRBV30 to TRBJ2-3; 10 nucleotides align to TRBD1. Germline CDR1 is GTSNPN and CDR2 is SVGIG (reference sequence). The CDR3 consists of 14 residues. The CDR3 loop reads CARSGQGVIGTQYF. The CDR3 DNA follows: TGTGCCAGGAGCGGACAGGGGGTAATAGGTACGCAGTATTTT.

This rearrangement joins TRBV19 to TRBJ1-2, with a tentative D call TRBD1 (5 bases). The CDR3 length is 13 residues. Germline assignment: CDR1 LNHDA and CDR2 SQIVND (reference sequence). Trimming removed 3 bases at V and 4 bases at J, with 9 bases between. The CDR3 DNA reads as TGTGCCAGTAGTATCAGGGCCGGCTATGGCTACACCTTC. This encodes CASSIRAGYGYTF.

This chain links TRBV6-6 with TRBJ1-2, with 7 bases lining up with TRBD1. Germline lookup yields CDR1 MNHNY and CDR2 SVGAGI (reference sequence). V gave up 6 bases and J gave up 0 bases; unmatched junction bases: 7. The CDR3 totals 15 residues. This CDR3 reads CASRQRGQTNYGYTF. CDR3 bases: TGTGCCAGCAGACAAAGGGGGCAGACTAACTATGGCTACACCTTC.

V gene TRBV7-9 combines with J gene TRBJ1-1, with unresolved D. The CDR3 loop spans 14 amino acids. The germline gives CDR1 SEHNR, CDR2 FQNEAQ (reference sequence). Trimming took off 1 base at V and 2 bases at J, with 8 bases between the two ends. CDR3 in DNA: TGTGCCAGCAGCTTAGATGGGAGTAACACTGAAGCTTTCTTT. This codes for CASSLDGSNTEAFF. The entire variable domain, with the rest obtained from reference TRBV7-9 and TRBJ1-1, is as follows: DTGVSQNPRHKITKRGQNVTFRCDPISEHNRLYWYRQTLGQGPEFLTYFQNEAQLEKSRLLSDRFSAERPKGSFSTLEIQRTEQGDSAMYLCASSLDGSNTEAFFGQGTRLTVV.

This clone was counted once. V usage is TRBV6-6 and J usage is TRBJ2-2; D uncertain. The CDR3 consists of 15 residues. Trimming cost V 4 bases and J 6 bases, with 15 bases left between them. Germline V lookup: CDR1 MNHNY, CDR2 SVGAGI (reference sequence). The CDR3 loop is CASSLNSVSSGELFF. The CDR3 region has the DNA TGTGCCAGCAGTTTAAATTCGGTTAGCTCCGGGGAGCTGTTTTTT.